This T cell receptor beta chain was observed in a study of T cells in Graves' hyperthyroidism and ophthalmopathy. Study-level findings and limits: Most expanded thyroid clonotypes above 0.001 also appeared in blood.

The CDR3 regions of TCR beta were amplified from RNA transcripts. Researchers ran a first-round RT-PCR on the TCR CDR3 using the HTBI primer set. TCRdb re-called the multiplex PCR reads through MiXCR, storing one row per CDR3 protein. The sample lists roughly 330,000 distinct CDR3 sequences, approximately 15% occurring once. A few counts support this clonotype. Its antigen remains unidentified. There are 14 residues in the CDR3. V was pared by 4 bases and J by 10 bases, with 9 bases of the junction left unmatched. CDR1 and CDR2 from the germline V gene are MNHEY and SVGAGI. The TCR originated in a man aged 25 to 40 with Graves' hyperthyroidism. Sequencing used blood. The chain carries TRBV6-5 and TRBJ2-1; 8 nucleotides agree with TRBD2. This CDR3 reads CASSLEDLAGEQFF. CDR3 sequence (DNA): TGTGCCAGCAGTTTAGAAGACTTAGCGGGAGAGCAGTTCTTC.